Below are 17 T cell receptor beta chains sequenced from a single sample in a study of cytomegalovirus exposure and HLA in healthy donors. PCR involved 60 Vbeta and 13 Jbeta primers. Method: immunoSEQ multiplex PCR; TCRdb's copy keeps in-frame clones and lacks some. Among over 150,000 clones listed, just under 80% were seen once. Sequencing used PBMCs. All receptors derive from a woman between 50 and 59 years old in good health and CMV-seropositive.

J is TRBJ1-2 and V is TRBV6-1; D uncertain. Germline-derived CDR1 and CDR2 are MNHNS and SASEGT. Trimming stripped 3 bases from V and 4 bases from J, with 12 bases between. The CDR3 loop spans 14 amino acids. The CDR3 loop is CASSDGRARYGYTF. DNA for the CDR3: TGTGCCAGCAGTGATGGGAGGGCTCGCTATGGCTACACCTTC.

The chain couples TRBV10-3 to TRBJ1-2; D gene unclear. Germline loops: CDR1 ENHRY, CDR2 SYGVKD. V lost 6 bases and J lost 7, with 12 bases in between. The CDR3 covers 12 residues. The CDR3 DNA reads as TGTGCCATCAGCGGCCCGGGAGGTGGCTACACCTTC. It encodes CAISGPGGGYTF.

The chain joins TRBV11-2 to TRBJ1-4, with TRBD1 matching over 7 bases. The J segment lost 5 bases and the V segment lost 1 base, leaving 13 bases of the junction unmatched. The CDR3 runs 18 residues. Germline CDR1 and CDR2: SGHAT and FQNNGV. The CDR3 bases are TGTGCCAGCAGCTTAGCCCCATCCGGGGCAGGGGGGAATGAAAAACTGTTTTTT. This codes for CASSLAPSGAGGNEKLFF.

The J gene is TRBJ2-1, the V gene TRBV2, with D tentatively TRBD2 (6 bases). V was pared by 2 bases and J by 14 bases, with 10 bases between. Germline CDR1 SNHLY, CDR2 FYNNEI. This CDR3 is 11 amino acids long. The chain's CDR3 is CASSERGTEFF. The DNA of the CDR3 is TGTGCCAGCAGTGAACGGGGGACGGAGTTCTTC.

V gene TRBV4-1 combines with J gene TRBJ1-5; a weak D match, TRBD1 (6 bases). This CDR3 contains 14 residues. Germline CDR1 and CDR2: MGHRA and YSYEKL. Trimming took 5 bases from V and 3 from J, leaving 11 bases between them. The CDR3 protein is CASSYGQLNQPQHF. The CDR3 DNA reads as TGCGCCAGCAGCTACGGACAGCTCAATCAGCCCCAGCATTTT.

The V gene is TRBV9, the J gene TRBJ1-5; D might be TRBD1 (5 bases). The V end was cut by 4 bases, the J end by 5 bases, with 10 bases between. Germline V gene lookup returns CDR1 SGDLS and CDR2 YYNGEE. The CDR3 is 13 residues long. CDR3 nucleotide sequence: TGTGCCAGCAGCCCGACAGATCATCAGCCCCAGCATTTT. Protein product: CASSPTDHQPQHF.

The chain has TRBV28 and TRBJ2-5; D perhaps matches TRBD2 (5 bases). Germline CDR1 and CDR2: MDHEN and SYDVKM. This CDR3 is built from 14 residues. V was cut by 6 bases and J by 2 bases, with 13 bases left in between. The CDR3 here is CASSQPGMQETQYF. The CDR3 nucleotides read TGTGCCAGCAGCCAGCCCGGGATGCAAGAGACCCAGTACTTC.

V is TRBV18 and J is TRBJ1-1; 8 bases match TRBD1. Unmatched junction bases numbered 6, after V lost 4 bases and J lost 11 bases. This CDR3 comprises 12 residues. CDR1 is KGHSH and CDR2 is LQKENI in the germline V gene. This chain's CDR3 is CASSLQTGVAFF. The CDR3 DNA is TGTGCCAGCTCACTCCAGACAGGGGTTGCTTTCTTT.

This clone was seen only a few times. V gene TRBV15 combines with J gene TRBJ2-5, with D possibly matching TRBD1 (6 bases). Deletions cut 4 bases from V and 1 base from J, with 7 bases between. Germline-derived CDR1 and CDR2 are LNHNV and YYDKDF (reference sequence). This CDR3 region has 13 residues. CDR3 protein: CATSIQGQETQYF. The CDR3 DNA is TGTGCCACCAGCATACAGGGCCAAGAGACCCAGTACTTC.

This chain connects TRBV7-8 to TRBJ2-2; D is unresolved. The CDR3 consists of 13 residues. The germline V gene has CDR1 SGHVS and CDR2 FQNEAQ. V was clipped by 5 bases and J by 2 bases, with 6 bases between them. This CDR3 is CASSRSNTGELFF. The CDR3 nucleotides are TGTGCCAGCAGCCGGTCTAACACCGGGGAGCTGTTTTTT.

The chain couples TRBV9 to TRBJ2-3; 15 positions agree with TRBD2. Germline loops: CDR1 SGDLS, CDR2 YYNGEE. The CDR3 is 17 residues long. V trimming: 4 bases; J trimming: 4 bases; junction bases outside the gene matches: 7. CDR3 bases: TGTGCCAGCAGCCCTCACGGACTAGCGGGGGGGGCAGATACGCAGTATTTT. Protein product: CASSPHGLAGGADTQYF.

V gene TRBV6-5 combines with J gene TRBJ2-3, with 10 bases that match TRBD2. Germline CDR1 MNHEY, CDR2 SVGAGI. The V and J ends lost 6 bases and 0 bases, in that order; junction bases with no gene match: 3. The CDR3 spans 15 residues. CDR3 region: CASRRTSGSTDTQYF. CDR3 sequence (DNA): TGTGCCAGCAGACGGACTAGCGGTAGCACAGATACGCAGTATTTT.

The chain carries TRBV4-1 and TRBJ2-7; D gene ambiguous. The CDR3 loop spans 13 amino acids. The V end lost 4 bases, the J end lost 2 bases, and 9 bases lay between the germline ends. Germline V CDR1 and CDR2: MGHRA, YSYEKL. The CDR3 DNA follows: TGCGCCAGCAGCCGTCTACTCCCCTACGAGCAGTACTTC. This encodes CASSRLLPYEQYF.

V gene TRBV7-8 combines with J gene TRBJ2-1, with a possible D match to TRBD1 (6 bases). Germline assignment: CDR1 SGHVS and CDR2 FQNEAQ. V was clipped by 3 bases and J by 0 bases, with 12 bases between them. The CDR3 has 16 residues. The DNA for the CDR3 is TGTGCCAGCAGCTTCCGGGACAAGAGCTCCTACAATGAGCAGTTCTTC. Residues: CASSFRDKSSYNEQFF.

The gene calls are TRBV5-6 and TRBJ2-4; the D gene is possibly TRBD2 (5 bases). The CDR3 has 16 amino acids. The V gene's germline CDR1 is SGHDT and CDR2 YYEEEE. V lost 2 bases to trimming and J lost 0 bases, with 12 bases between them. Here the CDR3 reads CASSFRGLLAKNIQYF. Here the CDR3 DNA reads TGTGCCAGCAGCTTTAGAGGGCTACTAGCCAAAAACATTCAGTACTTC.

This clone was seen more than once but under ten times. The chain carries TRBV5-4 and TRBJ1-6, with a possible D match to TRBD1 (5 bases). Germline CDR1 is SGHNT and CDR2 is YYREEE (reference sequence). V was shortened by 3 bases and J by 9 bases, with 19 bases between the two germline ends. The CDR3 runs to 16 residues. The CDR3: CASSSRSGTKGSPLHF. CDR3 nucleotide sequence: TGTGCCAGCAGCTCGAGATCCGGGACTAAGGGTTCACCCCTCCACTTT.

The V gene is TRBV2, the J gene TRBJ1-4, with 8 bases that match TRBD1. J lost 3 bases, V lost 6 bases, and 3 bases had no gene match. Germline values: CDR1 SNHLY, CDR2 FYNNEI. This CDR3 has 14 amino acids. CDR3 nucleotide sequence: TGTGCCAGCAGACTGACAGGGGCTAATGAAAAACTGTTTTTT. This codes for CASRLTGANEKLFF.